This T cell receptor (beta chain) was identified during a study of T-cell reconstitution after alpha-beta-depleted transplantation in children. Study-level results: When one year had passed after transplant, most T-cell counts and diversity came from newly produced T cells. As was reported, about two months after transplant, alpha-beta T cells came from several hundred expanded graft clones. Certain patients had high TCRbeta diversity at day 60, and it came from recipient T cells and thymic progenitors that survived.

Researchers prepared the TCRbeta library using unique molecular identifiers, the study reports. TCRdb reprocessed the PCR reads with MiXCR, giving one entry per CDR3 protein. The sample includes roughly 350,000 distinct CDR3 sequences, about a sixth of them seen just once. The CDR3 loop spans 15 amino acids. Per germline, CDR1 MDHEN and CDR2 SYDVKM. V was pared by 5 bases and J by 7 bases, with 9 bases of the junction left unmatched. This clonotype appeared many times. Its antigen is still unknown. The chain uses TRBV28 and TRBJ2-1; TRBD2 matches at 9 bases. The TCR originated in a male patient aged 2 to 10 who had a stem cell transplant for acute lymphoblastic leukemia, so the T cells may come from the graft donor. Sequenced here: PBMCs, mostly from graft donor cells, sampled 360 days after TCRalphabeta/CD19-depleted stem cell transplant. The CDR3, as DNA: TGTGCCAGCAGTGCCCCCGGACTAGCGACTAATGAGCAGTTCTTC. Translating gives CASSAPGLATNEQFF.